The clone carrying this TCR beta chain was seen a handful of times. The antigen is not known. The data stem from a study of beta chain features in type 1 diabetes. Study-wide results and caveats: Among patients, naive, central memory and Treg TCRB repertoires appeared more similar than among healthy donors.

Per germline, CDR1 SGHDT and CDR2 YYEEEE. The CDR3 extends over 15 amino acids. V lost 2 bases and J lost 0, with 9 bases in between. Stem cell-like memory, regulatory, central memory and naive CD4+ cells were sorted via CD45RO/CCR7/CD25/CD127/CD95/CD27. As every portion of the isolated RNA was reverse transcribed, the sequencing read expressed TCRB transcripts. Naive, central memory and regulatory T cell samples averaged approximately 3.6 million immunoSEQ reads each. Some clones are missing from TCRdb's copy, which holds only in-frame ones; the method was immunoSEQ multiplex PCR. The sample has hundreds of thousands of clones, approximately 14% seen once.

This sequence was found in a man aged 25-45 years in good health. The V gene is TRBV5-6, the J gene TRBJ1-3; D is undetermined. Material for sequencing was central memory CD4+ T cells from blood. The CDR3 DNA reads as TGTGCCAGCAGCTTCCGGACGATCTCTGGAAACACCATATATTTT. Residues: CASSFRTISGNTIYF.